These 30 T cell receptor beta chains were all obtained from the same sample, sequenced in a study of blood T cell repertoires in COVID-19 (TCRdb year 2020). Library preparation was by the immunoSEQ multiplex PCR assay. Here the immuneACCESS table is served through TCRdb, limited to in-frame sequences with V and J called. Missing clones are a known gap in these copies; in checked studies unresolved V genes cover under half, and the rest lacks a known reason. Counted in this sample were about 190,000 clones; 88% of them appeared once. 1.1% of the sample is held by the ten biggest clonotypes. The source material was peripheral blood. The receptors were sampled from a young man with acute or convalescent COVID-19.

The CDR3 DNA reads as TGTGCCTGGAGATATTGGAGAAGAGGGCAAAGCTCCTACGAGCAGTACTTC. This encodes CAWRYWRRGQSSYEQYF. The genes are TRBV30 and TRBJ2-7, with a tentative D call TRBD2 (5 bases). Germline CDR1 GTSNPN, CDR2 SVGIG (reference sequence). V shed 3 bases and J shed 0 bases, with 21 bases lying between them. The CDR3 contains 17 residues.

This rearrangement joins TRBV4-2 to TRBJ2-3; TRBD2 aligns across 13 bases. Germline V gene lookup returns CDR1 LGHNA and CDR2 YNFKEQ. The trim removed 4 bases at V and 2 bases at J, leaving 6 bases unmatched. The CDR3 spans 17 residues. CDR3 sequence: CASSPRLAGGDTDTQYF. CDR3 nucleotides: TGTGCCAGCAGCCCAAGACTAGCGGGGGGAGACACAGATACGCAGTATTTT.

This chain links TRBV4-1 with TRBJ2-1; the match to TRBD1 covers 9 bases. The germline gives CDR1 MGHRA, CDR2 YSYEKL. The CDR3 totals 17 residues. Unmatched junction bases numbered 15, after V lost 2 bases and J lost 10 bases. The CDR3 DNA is TGCGCCAGCAGCCAACAATCCGGGACAGGGCTAATATGGGAGCAGTTCTTC. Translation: CASSQQSGTGLIWEQFF.

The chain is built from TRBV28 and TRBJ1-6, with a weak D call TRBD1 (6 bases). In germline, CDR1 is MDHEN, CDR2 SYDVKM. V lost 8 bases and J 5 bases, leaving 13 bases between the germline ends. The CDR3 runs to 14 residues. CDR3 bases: TGTGCCAGCTTCACCGGGACAAATAATTCACCCCTCCACTTT. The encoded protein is CASFTGTNNSPLHF.

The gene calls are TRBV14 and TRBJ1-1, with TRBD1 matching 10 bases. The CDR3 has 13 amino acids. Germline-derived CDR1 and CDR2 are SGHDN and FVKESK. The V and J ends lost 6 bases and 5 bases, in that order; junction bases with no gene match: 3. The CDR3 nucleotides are TGTGCCAGCAGGGGACAGGGGTATACTGAAGCTTTCTTT. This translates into CASRGQGYTEAFF. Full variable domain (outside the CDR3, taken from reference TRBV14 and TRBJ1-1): EAGVTQFPSHSVIEKGQTVTLRCDPISGHDNLYWYRRVMGKEIKFLLHFVKESKQDESGMPNNRFLAERTGGTYSTLKVQPAELEDSGVYFCASRGQGYTEAFFGQGTRLTVV.

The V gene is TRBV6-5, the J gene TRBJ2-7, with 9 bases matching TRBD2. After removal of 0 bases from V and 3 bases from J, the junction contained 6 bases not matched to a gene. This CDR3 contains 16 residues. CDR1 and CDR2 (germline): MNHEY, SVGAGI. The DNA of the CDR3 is TGTGCCAGCAGTTACTCGGGGCTAGCGGGGCGCTACGAGCAGTACTTC. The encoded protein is CASSYSGLAGRYEQYF.

CDR3 residues: CASSYSVQIISEQYF. The DNA for the CDR3 is TGTGCCAGCAGTTACTCGGTACAGATTATCTCCGAGCAGTACTTC. This sequence joins TRBV6-5 and TRBJ2-7; D is undetermined. The germline V gene has CDR1 MNHEY and CDR2 SVGAGI. This CDR3 has 15 amino acids. Deletions cut 0 bases from V and 6 bases from J, with 15 bases between.

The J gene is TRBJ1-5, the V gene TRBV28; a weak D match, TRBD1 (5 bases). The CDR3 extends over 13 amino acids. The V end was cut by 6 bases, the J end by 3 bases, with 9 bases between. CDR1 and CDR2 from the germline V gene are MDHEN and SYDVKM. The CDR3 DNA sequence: TGTGCCAGCAGGACAGCTTTCAATCAGCCCCAGCATTTT. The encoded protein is CASRTAFNQPQHF.

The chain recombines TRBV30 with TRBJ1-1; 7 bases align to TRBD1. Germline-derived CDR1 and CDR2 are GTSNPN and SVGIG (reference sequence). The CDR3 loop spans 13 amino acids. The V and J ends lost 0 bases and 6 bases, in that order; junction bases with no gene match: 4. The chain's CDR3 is CAWSVVQGAEAFF. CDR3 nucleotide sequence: TGTGCCTGGAGTGTAGTTCAGGGGGCTGAAGCTTTCTTT.

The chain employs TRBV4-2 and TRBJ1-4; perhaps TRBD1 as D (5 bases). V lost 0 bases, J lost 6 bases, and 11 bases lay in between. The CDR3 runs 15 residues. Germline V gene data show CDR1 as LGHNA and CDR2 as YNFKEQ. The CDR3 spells CASSQDGGDDEKLFF. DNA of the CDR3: TGTGCCAGCAGCCAAGATGGGGGGGATGATGAAAAACTGTTTTTT.

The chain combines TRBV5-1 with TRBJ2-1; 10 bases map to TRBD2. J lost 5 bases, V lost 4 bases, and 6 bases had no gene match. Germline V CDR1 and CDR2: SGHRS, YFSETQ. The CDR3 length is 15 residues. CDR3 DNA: TGCGCCAGCAGCCGAACCGGGACTAGCGACAATGAGCAGTTCTTC. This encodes CASSRTGTSDNEQFF.

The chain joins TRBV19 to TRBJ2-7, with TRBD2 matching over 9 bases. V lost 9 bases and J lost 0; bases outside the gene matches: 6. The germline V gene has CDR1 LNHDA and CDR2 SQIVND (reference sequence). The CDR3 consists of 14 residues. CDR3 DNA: TGTGCCAGCCGAACTAGCGGGTCCTCCTACGAGCAGTACTTC. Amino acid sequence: CASRTSGSSYEQYF. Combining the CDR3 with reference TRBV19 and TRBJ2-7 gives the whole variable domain DGGITQSPKYLFRKEGQNVTLSCEQNLNHDAMYWYRQDPGQGLRLIYYSQIVNDFQKGDIAEGYSVSREKKESFPLTVTSAQKNPTAFYLCASRTSGSSYEQYFGPGTRLTVT.

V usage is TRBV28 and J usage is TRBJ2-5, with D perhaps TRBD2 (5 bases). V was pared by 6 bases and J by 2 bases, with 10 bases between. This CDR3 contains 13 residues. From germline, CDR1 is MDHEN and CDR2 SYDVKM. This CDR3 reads CASRAAEQETQYF. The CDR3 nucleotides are TGTGCCAGCAGGGCAGCGGAGCAAGAGACCCAGTACTTC.

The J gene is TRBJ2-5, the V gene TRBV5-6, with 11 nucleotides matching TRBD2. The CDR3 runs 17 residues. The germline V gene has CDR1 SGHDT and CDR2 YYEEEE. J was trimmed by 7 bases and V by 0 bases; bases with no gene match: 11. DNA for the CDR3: TGTGCCAGCAGCTTGGTCCACTTAGCGGGGGGGCCGGGGACCCAGTACTTC. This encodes CASSLVHLAGGPGTQYF.

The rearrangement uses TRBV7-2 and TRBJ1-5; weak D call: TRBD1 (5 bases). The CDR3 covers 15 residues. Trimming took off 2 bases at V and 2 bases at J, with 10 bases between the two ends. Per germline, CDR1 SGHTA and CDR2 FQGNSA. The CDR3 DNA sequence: TGTGCCAGCAGCTTAAGGCAGGGCGGCAATCAGCCCCAGCATTTT. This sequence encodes CASSLRQGGNQPQHF.

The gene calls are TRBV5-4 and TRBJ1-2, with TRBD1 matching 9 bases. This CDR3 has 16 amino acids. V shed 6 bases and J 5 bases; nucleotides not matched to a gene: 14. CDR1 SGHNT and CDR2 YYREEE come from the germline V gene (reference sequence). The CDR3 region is CASTPNRDRVWYGYTF. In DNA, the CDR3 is TGTGCCAGCACCCCGAACCGGGACAGGGTTTGGTATGGCTACACCTTC.

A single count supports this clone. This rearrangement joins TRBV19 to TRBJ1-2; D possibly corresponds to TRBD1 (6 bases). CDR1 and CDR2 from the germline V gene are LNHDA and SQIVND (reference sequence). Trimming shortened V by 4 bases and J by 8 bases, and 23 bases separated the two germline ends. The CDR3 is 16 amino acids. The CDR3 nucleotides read TGTGCCAGTAGTAGGAGACAGGAATCTTCCCTATTGGGCTACACCTTC. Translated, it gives CASSRRQESSLLGYTF. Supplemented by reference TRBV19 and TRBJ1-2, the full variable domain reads DGGITQSPKYLFRKEGQNVTLSCEQNLNHDAMYWYRQDPGQGLRLIYYSQIVNDFQKGDIAEGYSVSREKKESFPLTVTSAQKNPTAFYLCASSRRQESSLLGYTFGSGTRLTVV.

The CDR3 DNA reads as TGTGCCAGCAGTTATACAGGGAAAAGGTACGAGCAGTACTTC. It encodes CASSYTGKRYEQYF. The J gene is TRBJ2-7, the V gene TRBV6-5; possible D gene TRBD1, 6 bases. With 3 bases removed from V and 4 bases from J, the gap between germline ends came to 13 bases. Germline CDR1 and CDR2: MNHEY and SVGAGI. The CDR3 has 14 residues.

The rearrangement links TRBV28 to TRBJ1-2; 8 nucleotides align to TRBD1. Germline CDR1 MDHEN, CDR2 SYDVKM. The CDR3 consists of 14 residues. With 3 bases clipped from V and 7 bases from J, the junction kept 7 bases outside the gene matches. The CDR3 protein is CASSFFQGAGGYTF. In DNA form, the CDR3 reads TGTGCCAGCAGTTTTTTTCAGGGGGCCGGTGGCTACACCTTC.

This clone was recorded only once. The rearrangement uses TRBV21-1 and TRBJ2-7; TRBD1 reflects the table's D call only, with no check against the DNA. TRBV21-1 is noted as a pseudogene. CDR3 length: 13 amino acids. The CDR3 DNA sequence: TGTGCCAACTGTAGAGGGGGCCGCGGCGAGCAGTACTTC. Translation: CANCRGGRGEQYF.

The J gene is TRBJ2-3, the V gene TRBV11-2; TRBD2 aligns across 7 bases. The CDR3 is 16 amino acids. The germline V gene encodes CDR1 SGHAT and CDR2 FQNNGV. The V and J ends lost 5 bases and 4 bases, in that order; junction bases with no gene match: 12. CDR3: CASSPSKARGADTQYF. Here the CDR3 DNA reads TGTGCCAGCAGCCCAAGCAAGGCCCGGGGGGCAGATACGCAGTATTTT.

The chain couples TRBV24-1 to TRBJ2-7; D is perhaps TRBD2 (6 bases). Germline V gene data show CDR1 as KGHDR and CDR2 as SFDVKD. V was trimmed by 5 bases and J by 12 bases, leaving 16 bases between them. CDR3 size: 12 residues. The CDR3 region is CATSAGLGDWYF. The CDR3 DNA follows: TGTGCCACCAGTGCGGGACTGGGGGATTGGTACTTC.

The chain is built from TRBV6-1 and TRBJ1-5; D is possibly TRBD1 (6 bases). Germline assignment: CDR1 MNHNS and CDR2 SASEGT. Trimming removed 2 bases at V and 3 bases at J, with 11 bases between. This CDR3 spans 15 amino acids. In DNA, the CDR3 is TGTGCCAGCAGTGAAAAATGGGGGCTCAATCAGCCCCAGCATTTT. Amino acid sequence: CASSEKWGLNQPQHF.

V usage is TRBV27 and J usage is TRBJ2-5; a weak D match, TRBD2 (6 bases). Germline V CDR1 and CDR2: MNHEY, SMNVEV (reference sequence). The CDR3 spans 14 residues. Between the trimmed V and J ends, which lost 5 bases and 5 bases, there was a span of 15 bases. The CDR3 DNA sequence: TGTGCCAGCAGTCTCCGCGGACGGGAGGAGACCCAGTACTTC. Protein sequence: CASSLRGREETQYF.

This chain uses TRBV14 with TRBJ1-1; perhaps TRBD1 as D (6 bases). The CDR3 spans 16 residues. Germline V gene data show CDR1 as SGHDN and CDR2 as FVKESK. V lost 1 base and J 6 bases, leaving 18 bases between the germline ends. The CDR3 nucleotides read TGTGCCAGCAGCCAAGCCAGGGGAACTCGTCAGGCTGAAGCTTTCTTT. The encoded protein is CASSQARGTRQAEAFF.

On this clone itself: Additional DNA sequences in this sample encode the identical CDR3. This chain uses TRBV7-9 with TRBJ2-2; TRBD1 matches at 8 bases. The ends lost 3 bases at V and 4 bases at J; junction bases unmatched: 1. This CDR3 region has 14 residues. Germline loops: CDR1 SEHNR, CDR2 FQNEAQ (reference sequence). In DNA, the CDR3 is TGTGCCAGCAGCTTGACAGGGGTCACCGGGGAGCTGTTTTTT. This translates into CASSLTGVTGELFF.

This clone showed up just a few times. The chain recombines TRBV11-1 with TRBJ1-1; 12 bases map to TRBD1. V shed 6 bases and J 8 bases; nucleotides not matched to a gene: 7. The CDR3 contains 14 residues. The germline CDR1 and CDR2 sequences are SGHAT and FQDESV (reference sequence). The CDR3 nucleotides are TGTGCCAGCAGGCCTACGGGACAGGGGGCCGAAGCTTTCTTT. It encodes CASRPTGQGAEAFF.

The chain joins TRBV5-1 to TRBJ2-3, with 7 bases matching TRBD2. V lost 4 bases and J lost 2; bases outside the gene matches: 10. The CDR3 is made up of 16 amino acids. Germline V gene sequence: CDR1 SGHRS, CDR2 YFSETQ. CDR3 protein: CASSPPTSDHTDTQYF. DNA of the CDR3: TGCGCCAGCAGCCCACCTACTAGCGACCACACAGATACGCAGTATTTT.

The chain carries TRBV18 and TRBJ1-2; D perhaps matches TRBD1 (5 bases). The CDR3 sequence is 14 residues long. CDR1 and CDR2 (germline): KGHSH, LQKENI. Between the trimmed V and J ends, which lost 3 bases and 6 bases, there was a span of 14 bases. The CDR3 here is CASSPQGNIHGYTF. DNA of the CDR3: TGTGCCAGCTCACCCCAGGGAAATATTCATGGCTACACCTTC.

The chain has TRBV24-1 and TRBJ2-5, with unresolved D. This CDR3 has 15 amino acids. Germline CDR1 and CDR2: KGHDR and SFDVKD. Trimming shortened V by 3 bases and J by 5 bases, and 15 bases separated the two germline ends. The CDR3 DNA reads TGTGCCACCAGTGATCCTCGACCGGGTGGGGAGACCCAGTACTTC. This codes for CATSDPRPGGETQYF.